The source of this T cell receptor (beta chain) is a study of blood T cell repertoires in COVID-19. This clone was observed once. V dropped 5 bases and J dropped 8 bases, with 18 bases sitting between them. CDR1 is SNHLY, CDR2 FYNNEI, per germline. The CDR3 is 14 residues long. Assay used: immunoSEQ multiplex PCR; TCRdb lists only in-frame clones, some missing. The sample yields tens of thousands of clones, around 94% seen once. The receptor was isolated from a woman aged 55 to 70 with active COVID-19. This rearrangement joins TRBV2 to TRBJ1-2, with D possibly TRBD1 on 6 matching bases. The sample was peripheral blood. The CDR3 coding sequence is TGTGCCAGCAGTTCTTTTAAAACAGGGAGCGGCTACACCTTC. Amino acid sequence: CASSSFKTGSGYTF.